A selection of T cell receptor beta chains follows, all from one sample in a study of blood T cell repertoires in COVID-19. The table came from immunoSEQ multiplex PCR; TCRdb's copy has only in-frame clones and leaves some out. The sample contains more than 300,000 clones, 87% of which appear only once. The sequenced sample consisted of peripheral blood. The receptors shown here come from a woman aged 45-60 years with COVID-19, enrolled during active disease. The CDR3 runs from the conserved cysteine through the conserved F or W. The D gene is left open where the match is weak. Clone size appears in some rows only: once, few, many, or a class for an expanded clone.

D: TRBD2; V: TRBV3-1/TRBV3-2; size: NA; J: TRBJ2-1; length: 15; DNA: TGTGCCAGCAGCCATCGACTAGCGTACCACAATGAGCAGTTCTTC; CDR3: CASSHRLAYHNEQFF
D: TRBD1; V: TRBV19; size: few; J: TRBJ1-5; length: 15; DNA: TGTGCCAGCAAGGTAGGACAGGGCATTAATCAGCCCCAGCATTTT; CDR3: CASKVGQGINQPQHF
D: TRBD1; V: TRBV5-1; size: few; J: TRBJ1-6; length: 15; DNA: TGCGCCAGCAGCTTGGAACGCAGGGGGCTTTCACCCCTCCACTTT; CDR3: CASSLERRGLSPLHF
D: TRBD2; V: TRBV2; size: NA; J: TRBJ2-3; length: 19; DNA: TGTGCCAGCAGTGAATTGGGACTAGCGGGAGAGCTTAGCACAGATACGCAGTATTTT; CDR3: CASSELGLAGELSTDTQYF
D: TRBD1; V: TRBV10-3; size: NA; J: TRBJ1-4; length: 12; DNA: TGTGCCATCTCCACAGGGGGCGAAAAACTGTTTTTT; CDR3: CAISTGGEKLFF
D: TRBD1; V: TRBV11-2; size: NA; J: TRBJ1-2; length: 19; DNA: TGTGCCAGCAGCCCTCGGGCCGGAGACAGGGTCATTGCTAACTATGGCTACACCTTC; CDR3: CASSPRAGDRVIANYGYTF
D: TRBD2; V: TRBV6-1; size: NA; J: TRBJ2-1; length: 17; DNA: TGTGCCAGCAGTGCCGGGACTAGCGGGAGTGGGGGGTACGAGCAGTTCTTC; CDR3: CASSAGTSGSGGYEQFF
D: NA; V: TRBV7-3; size: NA; J: TRBJ1-4; length: 14; DNA: TGTGCCAGCAGCACGGGGGGGCTAGGCGAAAAACTGTTTTTT; CDR3: CASSTGGLGEKLFF
D: TRBD2; V: TRBV14; size: NA; J: TRBJ2-1; length: 16; DNA: TGTGCCAGCAGCCAAGGATTCATAGCGGGTGTCCGTGAGCAGTTCTTC; CDR3: CASSQGFIAGVREQFF
D: TRBD1; V: TRBV18; size: NA; J: TRBJ1-2; length: 16; DNA: TGTGCCAGCTCGGAGGGACAGGGGCTCGGCGGCTATGGCTACACCTTC; CDR3: CASSEGQGLGGYGYTF
D: NA; V: TRBV6-5; size: NA; J: TRBJ2-2; length: 15; DNA: TGTGCCAGCAGTTCGACCCAAGGGGGCACCGGGGAGCTGTTTTTT; CDR3: CASSSTQGGTGELFF
D: TRBD2; V: TRBV9; size: NA; J: TRBJ2-3; length: 18; DNA: TGTGCCAGCAGCGTACACCTATCTAGCGGGAGTTTCACAGATACGCAGTATTTT; CDR3: CASSVHLSSGSFTDTQYF
D: TRBD1; V: TRBV19; size: few; J: TRBJ2-2; length: 14; DNA: TGTGCCAGTACGAGAGGTCAGGGGGCCGGGGAGCTGTTTTTT; CDR3: CASTRGQGAGELFF
D: TRBD1; V: TRBV19; size: NA; J: TRBJ1-6; length: 15; DNA: TGTGCCAGTAGTATAGGGACAGGGTCGGATTCACCCCTCCACTTT; CDR3: CASSIGTGSDSPLHF
D: NA; V: TRBV24-1; size: NA; J: TRBJ2-7; length: 16; DNA: TGTGCCACTCCTCGAATGGCAGGTCACCACTCCTACGAGCAGTACTTC; CDR3: CATPRMAGHHSYEQYF
D: NA; V: TRBV5-5; size: NA; J: TRBJ2-3; length: 13; DNA: TGTGCCAGCAGCTCGGGACTTCGGGGTACGCAGTATTTT; CDR3: CASSSGLRGTQYF
D: TRBD1; V: TRBV24-1; size: NA; J: TRBJ1-1; length: 15; DNA: TGTGCCACCAGTGATTTAAAGGGGGCGGGAACTGAAGCTTTCTTT; CDR3: CATSDLKGAGTEAFF
D: NA; V: TRBV7-9; size: NA; J: TRBJ2-1; length: 13; DNA: TGTGCCAGCAGCCCGGACACCTACAATGAGCAGTTCTTC; CDR3: CASSPDTYNEQFF
D: NA; V: TRBV7-3; size: NA; J: TRBJ2-7; length: 14; DNA: TGTGCCAGCAGCCCTCAAGGAGGAACCTACGAGCAGTACTTC; CDR3: CASSPQGGTYEQYF
D: NA; V: TRBV19; size: once; J: TRBJ2-2; length: 15; DNA: TGTGCCAGCCGACAGGAGCCGATGAACACCGGGGAGCTGTTTTTT; CDR3: CASRQEPMNTGELFF
D: TRBD1; V: TRBV3-1/TRBV3-2; size: NA; J: TRBJ1-5; length: 14; DNA: TGTGCCAGCAGCCGCGGGACAGATTATCAGCCCCAGCATTTT; CDR3: CASSRGTDYQPQHF
D: NA; V: TRBV28; size: NA; J: TRBJ2-2; length: 15; DNA: TGTGCCAGCAGTCTGCTTGGGAGCTGGGGCGGGGAGCTGTTTTTT; CDR3: CASSLLGSWGGELFF
D: NA; V: TRBV5-5; size: NA; J: TRBJ1-2; length: 15; DNA: TGTGCCAGCAGCTTGAGACAGTACTCTAACTATGGCTACACCTTC; CDR3: CASSLRQYSNYGYTF
D: TRBD1; V: TRBV14; size: NA; J: TRBJ2-4; length: 14; DNA: TGTGCCAGCAGCCGGACCGGGACAGCCAACATTCAGTACTTC; CDR3: CASSRTGTANIQYF
D: TRBD1; V: TRBV11-2; size: NA; J: TRBJ1-5; length: 14; DNA: TGTGCCAGCAGCCCAACGACAGGGAATCAGCCCCAGCATTTT; CDR3: CASSPTTGNQPQHF
D: TRBD1; V: TRBV30; size: NA; J: TRBJ2-2; length: 17; DNA: TGTGCCTGGGGGGGTCGTCTGGGACAGGGGAACACCGGGGAGCTGTTTTTT; CDR3: CAWGGRLGQGNTGELFF
D: TRBD1; V: TRBV2; size: NA; J: TRBJ2-7; length: 15; DNA: TGTGCCAGCAGATACACAGGGGTTTACTCCTACGAGCAGTACTTC; CDR3: CASRYTGVYSYEQYF
D: TRBD1; V: TRBV18; size: few; J: TRBJ1-5; length: 15; DNA: TGTGCCAGCTCACCAAGGGACAGCCAATATCAGCCCCAGCATTTT; CDR3: CASSPRDSQYQPQHF
D: NA; V: TRBV7-3; size: NA; J: TRBJ2-1; length: 15; DNA: TGTGCCAGCAGCTTAGGTTTCCCCAGGGGCTATGAGCAGTTCTTC; CDR3: CASSLGFPRGYEQFF
D: NA; V: TRBV29-1; size: NA; J: TRBJ1-5; length: 13; DNA: TGCAGCGCGTGGGACGGGGGGGGCATGGCCCAGCATTTT; CDR3: CSAWDGGGMAQHF
D: NA; V: TRBV3-1/TRBV3-2; size: NA; J: TRBJ2-7; length: 14; DNA: TGTGCCAGCAGCCCGAGAGCAGCGGCCCACGAGCAGTACTTC; CDR3: CASSPRAAAHEQYF
D: NA; V: TRBV27; size: NA; J: TRBJ2-1; length: 14; DNA: TGTGCCAGCAGTTTAAGGGGCTCCTACAATGAGCAGTTCTTC; CDR3: CASSLRGSYNEQFF
D: NA; V: TRBV14; size: NA; J: TRBJ1-2; length: 12; DNA: TGTGCCAGCAGCCCGTCCAGCTATGGCTACACCTTC; CDR3: CASSPSSYGYTF
D: TRBD1; V: TRBV18; size: NA; J: TRBJ2-7; length: 15; DNA: TGTGCCAGCTCTCTGGGACAGGGGTTTCCCTACGAGCAGTACTTC; CDR3: CASSLGQGFPYEQYF
D: TRBD1; V: TRBV19; size: NA; J: TRBJ2-1; length: 16; DNA: TGTGCCAGTAGTATACCATCCGGGACAGCCCCGAAGGGGCAGTTCTTC; CDR3: CASSIPSGTAPKGQFF
D: TRBD2; V: TRBV7-2; size: NA; J: TRBJ2-1; length: 16; DNA: TGTGCCAGCAGCAGCTTTAGCGGGAAGGCCTACAATGAGCAGTTCTTC; CDR3: CASSSFSGKAYNEQFF
D: NA; V: TRBV6-2/TRBV6-3; size: NA; J: TRBJ1-5; length: 13; DNA: TGTGCCAGCAGTTCTCTTATTAATCAGCCCCAGCATTTT; CDR3: CASSSLINQPQHF
D: TRBD1; V: TRBV7-8; size: once; J: TRBJ1-2; length: 14; DNA: TGTGCCAGCAGCTTAGCGACAGGGTCGTATGGCTACACCTTC; CDR3: CASSLATGSYGYTF